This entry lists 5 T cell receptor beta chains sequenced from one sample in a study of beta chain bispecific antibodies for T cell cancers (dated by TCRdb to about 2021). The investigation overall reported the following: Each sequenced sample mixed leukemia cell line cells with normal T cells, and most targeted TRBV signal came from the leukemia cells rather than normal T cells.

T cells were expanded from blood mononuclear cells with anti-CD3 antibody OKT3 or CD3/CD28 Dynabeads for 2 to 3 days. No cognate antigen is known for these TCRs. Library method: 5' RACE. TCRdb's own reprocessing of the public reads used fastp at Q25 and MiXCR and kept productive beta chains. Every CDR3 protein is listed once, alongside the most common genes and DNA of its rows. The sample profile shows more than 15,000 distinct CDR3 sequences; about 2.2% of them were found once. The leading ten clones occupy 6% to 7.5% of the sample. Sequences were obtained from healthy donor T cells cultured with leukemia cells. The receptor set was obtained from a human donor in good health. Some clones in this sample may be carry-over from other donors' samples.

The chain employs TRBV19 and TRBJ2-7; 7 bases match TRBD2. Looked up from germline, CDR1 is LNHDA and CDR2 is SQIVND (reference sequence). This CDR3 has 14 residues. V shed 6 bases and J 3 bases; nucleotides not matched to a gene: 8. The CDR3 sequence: CASSPGGDYYEQYF. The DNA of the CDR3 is TGTGCCAGTAGCCCTGGGGGGGACTACTACGAGCAGTACTTC.

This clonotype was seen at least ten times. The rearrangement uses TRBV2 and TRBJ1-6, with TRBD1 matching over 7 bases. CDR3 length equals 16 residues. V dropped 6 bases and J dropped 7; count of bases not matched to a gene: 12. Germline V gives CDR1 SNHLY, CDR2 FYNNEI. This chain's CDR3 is CASSVYSGTENSPLHF. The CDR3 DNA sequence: TGTGCCAGCAGCGTCTACTCCGGGACAGAAAATTCACCCCTCCACTTT.

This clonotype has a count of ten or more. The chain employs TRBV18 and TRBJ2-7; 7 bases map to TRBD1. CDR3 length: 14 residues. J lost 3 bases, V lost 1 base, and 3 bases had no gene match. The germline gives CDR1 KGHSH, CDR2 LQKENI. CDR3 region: CASSPQGDSYEQYF. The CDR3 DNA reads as TGTGCCAGCTCACCACAGGGGGACAGCTACGAGCAGTACTTC.

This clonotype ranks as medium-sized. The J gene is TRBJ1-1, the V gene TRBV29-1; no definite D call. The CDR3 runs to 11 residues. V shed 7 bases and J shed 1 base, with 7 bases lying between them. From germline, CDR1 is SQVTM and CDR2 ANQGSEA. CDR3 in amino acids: CSGLRNTEAFF. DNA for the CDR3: TGCAGCGGCTTACGGAACACTGAAGCTTTCTTT.

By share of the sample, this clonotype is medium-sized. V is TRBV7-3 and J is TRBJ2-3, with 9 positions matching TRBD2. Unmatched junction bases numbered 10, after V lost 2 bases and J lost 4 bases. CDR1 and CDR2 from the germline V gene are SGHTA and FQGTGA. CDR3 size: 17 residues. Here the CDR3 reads CASSLYGRGGGPDTQYF. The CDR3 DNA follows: TGTGCCAGCAGCTTATACGGGCGGGGGGGCGGACCAGATACGCAGTATTTT.